The T cell receptor (beta chain) under discussion was sequenced for a study of blood T cell repertoires in COVID-19. Some clones are missing from TCRdb's copy, which holds only in-frame ones; the method was immunoSEQ multiplex PCR. The sample lists approximately 200,000 clones; approximately 86% were seen once. The TCR comes from a man in his 70s with active or convalescent COVID-19. Sequenced sample: peripheral blood.

CDR3 in amino acids: CASRIAGVAKNIQYF. The CDR3 bases are TGTGCCAGTAGGATCGCGGGAGTTGCCAAAAACATTCAGTACTTC. The chain combines TRBV19 with TRBJ2-4; 7 positions match TRBD2. The CDR3 length is 15 residues. With 6 bases clipped from V and 1 base from J, the junction kept 6 bases outside the gene matches. CDR1 is LNHDA and CDR2 is SQIVND in the germline V gene (reference sequence).